One sample yielded the 12 T cell receptor beta chains listed below, sequenced in a study of blood T cell repertoires in COVID-19. Using immunoSEQ multiplex PCR, the repertoire was profiled, and TCRdb retains in-frame clones only, with some absent. The table includes about 270,000 clones, around 82% detected once. The specimen was peripheral blood. These TCRs come from a woman between 45 and 65 years old who had recovered from COVID-19.

The sample holds one count of this clone. The genes are TRBV9 and TRBJ2-3; TRBD2 aligns across 8 bases. J lost 6 bases, V lost 4 bases, and 10 bases had no gene match. From germline, CDR1 is SGDLS and CDR2 YYNGEE. The CDR3 has 15 amino acids. The CDR3 DNA reads as TGTGCCAGCAGCATTCGGGGGGGCCCCTCGGATACGCAGTATTTT. Translating gives CASSIRGGPSDTQYF.

This clone was picked up one time. The J gene is TRBJ2-5, the V gene TRBV6-1; 11 positions match TRBD2. Germline CDR1 and CDR2: MNHNS and SASEGT. This CDR3 is 15 amino acids long. V lost 1 base to trimming and J lost 9 bases; unmatched junction nucleotides: 7. CDR3: CASSEGTSGLGAQYF. CDR3 in DNA: TGTGCCAGCAGTGAAGGGACTAGCGGGCTGGGGGCCCAGTACTTC.

The CDR3 bases are TGTGCCAGCAGTGGATACAGGGACATACTGGGAGATACGCAGTATTTT. Amino acid sequence: CASSGYRDILGDTQYF. The chain carries TRBV6-2 or TRBV6-3 and TRBJ2-3; tentatively, D is TRBD1 (6 bases). Per the germline V gene, CDR1 is MNHEY and CDR2 is SVGEGT. The ends were cut back, 5 bases at V and 5 bases at J, with 20 bases in the middle. This CDR3 contains 16 residues.

V and J are TRBV4-1 and TRBJ1-2; possible D gene TRBD1, 6 bases. Germline assignment: CDR1 MGHRA and CDR2 YSYEKL. The CDR3 sequence is 18 residues long. Trimming removed 0 bases from V and 4 bases from J, with 21 bases in between. CDR3 in amino acids: CASSQELYGGGGLYGYTF. The DNA of the CDR3 is TGCGCCAGCAGCCAAGAGCTGTACGGTGGGGGCGGTCTCTATGGCTACACCTTC.

This rearrangement joins TRBV18 to TRBJ1-2; TRBD1 matches at 8 bases. Unmatched junction bases numbered 7, after V lost 2 bases and J lost 8 bases. This CDR3 contains 14 residues. Germline assignment: CDR1 KGHSH and CDR2 LQKENI. Here the CDR3 DNA reads TGTGCCAGCTCACCAGTGCAGGGGGCAGAGGGCTACACCTTC. Encoded protein: CASSPVQGAEGYTF. The full variable domain, in which reference TRBV18 and TRBJ1-2 provide the parts outside the CDR3, is NAGVMQNPRHLVRRRGQEARLRCSPMKGHSHVYWYRQLPEEGLKFMVYLQKENIIDESGMPKERFSAEFPKEGPSILRIQQVVRGDSAAYFCASSPVQGAEGYTFGSGTRLTVV.

The chain is built from TRBV3-1 (or the pseudogene TRBV3-2) and TRBJ1-6, with a tentative D call TRBD1 (5 bases). CDR3 length: 18 residues. Trimming removed 1 base from V and 0 bases from J, with 13 bases in between. Germline values: CDR1 LGHDT, CDR2 YNNKEL (reference sequence). CDR3 sequence: CASSQGGARSSYNSPLHF. CDR3 bases: TGTGCCAGCAGCCAAGGCGGGGCCAGGAGCTCCTATAATTCACCCCTCCACTTT.

This sequence joins TRBV25-1 and TRBJ2-7, with 7 nucleotides matching TRBD1. Looked up from germline, CDR1 is MGHDK and CDR2 is SYGVNS. Losses at the gene ends were 6 bases for V and 4 bases for J; bases not matched to a gene: 9. The CDR3 has 14 amino acids. CDR3 nucleotide sequence: TGTGCCAGCAGACCAGGGGGTGTTGGTTACGAGCAGTACTTC. It specifies CASRPGGVGYEQYF.

The rearrangement uses TRBV18 and TRBJ2-2, with D possibly matching TRBD1 (5 bases). From germline, CDR1 is KGHSH and CDR2 LQKENI. V was clipped by 1 base and J by 5 bases, with 8 bases between them. The CDR3 runs 14 residues. The CDR3 loop reads CASSPLGETGELFF. DNA of the CDR3: TGTGCCAGCTCACCACTAGGGGAAACCGGGGAGCTGTTTTTT.

The J gene is TRBJ2-3, the V gene TRBV5-1; 7 nucleotides line up with TRBD2. This CDR3 comprises 15 residues. CDR1 is SGHRS and CDR2 is YFSETQ in the germline V gene. The trim removed 2 bases at V and 7 bases at J, leaving 10 bases unmatched. The CDR3 protein is CASSLGGGTPNTQYF. CDR3 nucleotides: TGCGCCAGCAGCTTAGGCGGGGGTACACCAAATACGCAGTATTTT. Full variable domain (remainder filled in from reference TRBV5-1 and TRBJ2-3): KAGVTQTPRYLIKTRGQQVTLSCSPISGHRSVSWYQQTPGQGLQFLFEYFSETQRNKGNFPGRFSGRQFSNSRSEMNVSTLELGDSALYLCASSLGGGTPNTQYFGPGTRLTVL.

The V gene is TRBV5-4, the J gene TRBJ2-2; D may be TRBD1 (6 bases). This CDR3 has 17 residues. Trimming shortened V by 4 bases and J by 4 bases, and 20 bases separated the two germline ends. The germline V gene encodes CDR1 SGHNT and CDR2 YYREEE (reference sequence). CDR3 in amino acids: CASSPARTGLGTGELFF. CDR3 in DNA: TGTGCCAGCAGCCCCGCACGAACAGGGTTAGGCACCGGGGAGCTGTTTTTT.

The rearrangement links TRBV28 to TRBJ2-2; perhaps TRBD2 as D (5 bases). Germline assignment: CDR1 MDHEN and CDR2 SYDVKM. Deletions cut 3 bases from V and 9 bases from J, with 11 bases between. This CDR3 contains 13 residues. The CDR3 spells CASSFEGRRELFF. CDR3 nucleotides: TGTGCCAGCAGTTTCGAGGGCCGGCGGGAGCTGTTTTTT.

The genes are TRBV28 and TRBJ2-3; D might be TRBD1 (6 bases). The CDR3 extends over 17 amino acids. With 3 bases removed from V and 5 bases from J, the gap between germline ends came to 21 bases. Germline-derived CDR1 and CDR2 are MDHEN and SYDVKM. CDR3 loop: CASSFSFRARGKDTQYF. CDR3 nucleotides: TGTGCCAGCAGTTTTAGTTTCAGGGCCAGGGGTAAAGATACGCAGTATTTT.